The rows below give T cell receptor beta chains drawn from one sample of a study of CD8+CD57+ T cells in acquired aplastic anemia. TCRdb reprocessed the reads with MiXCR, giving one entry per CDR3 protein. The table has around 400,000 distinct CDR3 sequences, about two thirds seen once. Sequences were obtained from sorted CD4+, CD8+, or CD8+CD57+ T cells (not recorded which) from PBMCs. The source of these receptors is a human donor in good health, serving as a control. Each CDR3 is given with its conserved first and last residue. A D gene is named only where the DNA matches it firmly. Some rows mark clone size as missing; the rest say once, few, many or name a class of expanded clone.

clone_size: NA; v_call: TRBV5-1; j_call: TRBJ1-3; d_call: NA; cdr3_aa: CASSARAEALYF; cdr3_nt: TGCGCCAGCAGCGCGAGGGCTGAAGCCTTATATTTT
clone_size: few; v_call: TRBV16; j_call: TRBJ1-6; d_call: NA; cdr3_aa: CASRGNSPLHF; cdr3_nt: TGTGCCAGCAGGGGGAATTCACCCCTCCACTTT
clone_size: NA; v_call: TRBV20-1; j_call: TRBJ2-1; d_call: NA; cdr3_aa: CSASRDSFGIFNEQFF; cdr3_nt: TGCAGTGCGAGCAGGGACTCCTTCGGGATATTCAATGAGCAGTTCTTC
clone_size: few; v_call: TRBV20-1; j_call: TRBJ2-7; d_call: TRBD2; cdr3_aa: CSARAGLATYEQYF; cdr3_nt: TGCAGTGCTAGAGCCGGACTAGCGACCTACGAGCAGTACTTC
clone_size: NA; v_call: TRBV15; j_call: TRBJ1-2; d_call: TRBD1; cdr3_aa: CATSARQGRGPNGYTF; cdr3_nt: TGTGCCACCAGCGCCCGACAGGGGAGGGGACCCAATGGCTACACCTTC
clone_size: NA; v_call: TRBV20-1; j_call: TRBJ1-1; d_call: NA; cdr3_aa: CSVAVEPGEGTEAFF; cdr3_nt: TGCAGTGTTGCAGTAGAGCCGGGGGAGGGCACTGAAGCTTTCTTT
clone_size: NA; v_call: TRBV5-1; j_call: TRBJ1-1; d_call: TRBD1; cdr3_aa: CAIRWGQPNTEAFF; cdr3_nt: TGCGCCATCAGGTGGGGACAGCCGAACACTGAAGCTTTCTTT
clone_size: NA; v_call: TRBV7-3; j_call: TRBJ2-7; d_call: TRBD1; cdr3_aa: CASSFWTGADQPF; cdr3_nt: TGTGCCAGCAGCTTTTGGACAGGGGCGGATCAGCCCTTC
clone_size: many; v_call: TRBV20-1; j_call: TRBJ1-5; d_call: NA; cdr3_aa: CSARVADQPQHF; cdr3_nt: TGCAGTGCTAGAGTGGCGGATCAGCCCCAGCATTTT
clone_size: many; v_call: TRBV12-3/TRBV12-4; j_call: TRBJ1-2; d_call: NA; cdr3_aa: CASSFTAYGYTF; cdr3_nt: TGTGCCAGCAGTTTCACCGCCTATGGCTACACCTTC
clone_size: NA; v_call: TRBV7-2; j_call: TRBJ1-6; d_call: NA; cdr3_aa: CASSPEIGDNSNSHF; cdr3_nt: TGTGCCAGCAGCCCGGAAATAGGGGACAACTCAAATTCACACTTT
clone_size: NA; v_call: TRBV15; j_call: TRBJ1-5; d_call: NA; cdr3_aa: CASSCQGGDQPNHF; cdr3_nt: TGTGCCAGCAGCTGCCAGGGAGGAGATCAGCCCAATCATTTT
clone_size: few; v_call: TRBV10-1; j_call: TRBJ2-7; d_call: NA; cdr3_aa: CASSESRSRSSYEQYF; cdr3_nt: TGCGCCAGCAGTGAGTCGAGATCCAGATCCTCCTACGAGCAGTACTTC
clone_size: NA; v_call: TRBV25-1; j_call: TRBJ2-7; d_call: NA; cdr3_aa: CASSQDYRTVRGYEQYF; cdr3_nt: TGCGCCAGCAGCCAAGACTATAGGACAGTACGAGGGTACGAGCAGTACTTC
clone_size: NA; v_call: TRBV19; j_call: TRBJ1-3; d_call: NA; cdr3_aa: CASANSFGTFGNTTYF; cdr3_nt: TGTGCCAGTGCAAATTCTTTTGGGACATTTGGAAACACCACATATTTT
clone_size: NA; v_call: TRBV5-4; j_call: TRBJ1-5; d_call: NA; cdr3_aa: CASSLVQASRNQPQHF; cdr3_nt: TGTGCCAGCAGCTTGGTACAGGCCTCGAGGAATCAGCCCCAGCATTTT
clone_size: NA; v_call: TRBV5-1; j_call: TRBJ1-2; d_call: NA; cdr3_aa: CASSLGQVHGYTF; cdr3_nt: TGCGCCAGCAGCTTGGGGCAAGTACATGGCTACACCTTC
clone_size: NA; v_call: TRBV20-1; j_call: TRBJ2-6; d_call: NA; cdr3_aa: CSAETHSSGANVLTF; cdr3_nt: TGCAGTGCCGAAACCCACTCCTCTGGGGCCAACGTCCTGACTTTC
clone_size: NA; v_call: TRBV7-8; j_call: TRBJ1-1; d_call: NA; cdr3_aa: CASSLGNTIYFAFF; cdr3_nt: NA
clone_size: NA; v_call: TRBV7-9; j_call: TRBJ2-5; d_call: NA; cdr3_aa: CASSLAGIGTQYF; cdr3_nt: TGTGCCAGCAGCTTAGCAGGGATAGGGACCCAGTACTTC
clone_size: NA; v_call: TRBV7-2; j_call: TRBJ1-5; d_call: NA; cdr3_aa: CASSFAGNQPQHF; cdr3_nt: TGTGCCAGCAGCTTTGCCGGCAATCAGCCTCAGCATTTT
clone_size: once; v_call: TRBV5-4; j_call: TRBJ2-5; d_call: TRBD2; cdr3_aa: CASSAPSGEQTQYF; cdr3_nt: TGTGCCAGCAGCGCACCTAGCGGTGAGCAGACCCAGTACTTC
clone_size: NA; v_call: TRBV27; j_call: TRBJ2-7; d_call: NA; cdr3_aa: CASSLRVTYEQYF; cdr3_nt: TGTGCCAGCAGTTTGCGGGTCACCTACGAGCAGTACTTC
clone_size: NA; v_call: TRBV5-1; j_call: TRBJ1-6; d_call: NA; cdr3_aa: CASSLGQGPNSPLHF; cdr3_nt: TGTGCCAGCAGCTTGGGACAAGGCCCGAATTCACCCCTCCACTTT
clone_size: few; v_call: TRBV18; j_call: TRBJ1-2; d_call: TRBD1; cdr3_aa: CASSPSTGVLSVYGYTF; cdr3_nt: TGTGCCAGCTCACCATCTACAGGGGTCCTGTCCGTCTATGGCTACACCTTC
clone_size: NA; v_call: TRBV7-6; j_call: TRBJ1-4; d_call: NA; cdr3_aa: CASSASGTSGGRLF; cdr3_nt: TGTGCCAGCAGCGCGTCAGGGACTAGCGGGGGGAGATTGTTT
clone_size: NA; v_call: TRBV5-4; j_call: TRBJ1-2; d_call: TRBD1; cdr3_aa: CASSAGTTGRGGGYTF; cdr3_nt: TGTGCCAGCAGCGCCGGGACGACAGGGAGAGGAGGAGGCTACACCTTC
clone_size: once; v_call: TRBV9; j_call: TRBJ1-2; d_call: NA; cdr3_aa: CASSVRGNTEAYSF; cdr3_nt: TGTGCCAGCAGCGTACGGGGGAACACTGAAGCTTACTCCTTC
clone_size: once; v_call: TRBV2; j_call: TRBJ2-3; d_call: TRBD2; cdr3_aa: CASSEFTSGTQYF; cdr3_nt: TGTGCCAGCAGTGAATTCACTAGCGGGACGCAGTATTTT
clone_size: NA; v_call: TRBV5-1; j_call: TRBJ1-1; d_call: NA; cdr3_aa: CASSEGEFTEAFF; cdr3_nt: TGTGCCAGCAGCGAGGGAGAGTTCACTGAAGCTTTCTTT
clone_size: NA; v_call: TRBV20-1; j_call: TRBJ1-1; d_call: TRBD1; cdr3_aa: CGVSPQTGSLLKAFF; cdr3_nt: TGCGGTGTTAGCCCCCAGACAGGGTCTCTGCTGAAAGCTTTCTTT
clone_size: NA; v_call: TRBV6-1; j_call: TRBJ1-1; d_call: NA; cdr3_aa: CASSAIQGTEAFF; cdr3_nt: TGTGCCAGCAGTGCAATTCAGGGCACTGAAGCTTTCTTT
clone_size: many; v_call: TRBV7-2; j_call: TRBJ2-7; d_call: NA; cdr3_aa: CASSLAGNYEQYF; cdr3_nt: TGTGCCAGCAGCTTAGCGGGGAACTACGAGCAGTACTTC
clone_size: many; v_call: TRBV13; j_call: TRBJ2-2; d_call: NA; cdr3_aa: CASSWPGNTGELFF; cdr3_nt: TGTGCCAGCAGCTGGCCGGGTAACACCGGGGAGCTGTTTTTT
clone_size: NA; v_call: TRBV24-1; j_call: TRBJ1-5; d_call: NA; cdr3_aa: CATSDSGGNQPQHF; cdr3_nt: TGTGCCACCAGTGATTCAGGGGGCAATCAGCCCCAGCATTTT
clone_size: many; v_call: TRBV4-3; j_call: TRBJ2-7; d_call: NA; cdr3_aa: CASSQDRGYEQYF; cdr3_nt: TGCGCCAGCAGCCAAGATCGGGGGTACGAGCAGTACTTC
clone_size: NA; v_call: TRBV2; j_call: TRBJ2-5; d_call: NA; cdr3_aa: CASILSRGGQGTQYF; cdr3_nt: TGTGCCAGCATCCTGAGCAGGGGGGGCCAAGGGACCCAGTACTTC
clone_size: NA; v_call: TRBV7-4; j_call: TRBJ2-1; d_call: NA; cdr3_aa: CASSLAGLNLQFF; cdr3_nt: TGTGCCAGCAGCCTAGCAGGACTCAATTTACAGTTCTTC
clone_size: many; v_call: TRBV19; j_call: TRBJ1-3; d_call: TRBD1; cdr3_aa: CASSITGDGNTIYF; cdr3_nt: TGTGCCAGTAGTATCACAGGGGATGGAAACACCATATATTTT
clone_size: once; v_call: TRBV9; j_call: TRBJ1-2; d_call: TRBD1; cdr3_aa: CASTRPGTASHYGYTF; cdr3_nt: TGTGCCAGCACTCGACCCGGGACAGCAAGCCACTATGGCTACACCTTC
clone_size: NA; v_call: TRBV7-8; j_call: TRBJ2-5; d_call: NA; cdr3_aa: CASRTDPQETQYF; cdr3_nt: TGTGCCAGTCGGACAGACCCCCAAGAGACCCAGTACTTC
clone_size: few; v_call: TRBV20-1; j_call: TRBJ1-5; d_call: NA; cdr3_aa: CSASRQGRNQPQHF; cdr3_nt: TGCAGTGCTAGCCGGCAGGGAAGAAATCAGCCCCAGCATTTT
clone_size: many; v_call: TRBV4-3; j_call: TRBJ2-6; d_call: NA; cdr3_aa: CASSRTGSGANVLTF; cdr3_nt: TGCGCCAGCAGCCGCACAGGCTCTGGGGCCAACGTCCTGACTTTC
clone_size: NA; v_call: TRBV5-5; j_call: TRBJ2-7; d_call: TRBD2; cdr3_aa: CASRGGSGAYEQYF; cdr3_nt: TGTGCCAGCAGAGGGGGTAGCGGGGCCTACGAGCAGTACTTC
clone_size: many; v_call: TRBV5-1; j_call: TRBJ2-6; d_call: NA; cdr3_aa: CASSPQPGANVLTF; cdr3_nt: TGCGCCAGCAGCCCACAGCCTGGGGCCAACGTCCTGACTTTC
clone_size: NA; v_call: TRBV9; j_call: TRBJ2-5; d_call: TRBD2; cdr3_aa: CASSPDNNYGWEGETQYF; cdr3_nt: TGTGCCAGCAGCCCCGACAATAACTATGGCTGGGAGGGCGAGACCCAGTACTTC
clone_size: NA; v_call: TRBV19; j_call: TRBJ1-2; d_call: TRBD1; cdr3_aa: CASRPGGYYGYTF; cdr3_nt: TGTGCCAGCCGACCAGGGGGATATTATGGCTACACCTTC
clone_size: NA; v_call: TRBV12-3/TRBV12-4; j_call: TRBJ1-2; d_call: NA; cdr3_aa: CASSVTQAPYGYTF; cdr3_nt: TGTGCCAGCAGCGTGACTCAGGCTCCATATGGCTACACCTTC
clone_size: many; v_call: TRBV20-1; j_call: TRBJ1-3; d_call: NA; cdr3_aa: CSARGGNGNTIYF; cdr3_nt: TGCAGTGCTAGAGGGGGTAATGGAAACACCATATATTTT
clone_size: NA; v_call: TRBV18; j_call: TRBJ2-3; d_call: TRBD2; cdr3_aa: CASSPPRGGRTDTQYF; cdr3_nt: TGTGCCAGCTCACCACCGCGGGGGGGTCGCACAGATACGCAGTATTTT
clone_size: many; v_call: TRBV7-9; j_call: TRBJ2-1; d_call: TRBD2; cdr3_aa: CASSLNREAGTSHNEQFF; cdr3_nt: TGTGCCAGCAGCCTAAATAGGGAAGCCGGGACTAGCCACAATGAGCAGTTCTTC
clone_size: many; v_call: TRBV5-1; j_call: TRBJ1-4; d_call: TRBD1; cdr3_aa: CASSSTGGTNEKLFF; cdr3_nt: TGCGCCAGCAGTTCCACAGGGGGCACTAATGAAAAACTGTTTTTT
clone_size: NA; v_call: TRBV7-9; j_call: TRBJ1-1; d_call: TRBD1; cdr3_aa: CASSYSGTGGTEAFF; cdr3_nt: TGTGCCAGCAGCTACTCCGGGACAGGCGGCACTGAAGCTTTCTTT
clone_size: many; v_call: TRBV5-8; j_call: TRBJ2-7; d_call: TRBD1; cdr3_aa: CASSFFQGASYEQYF; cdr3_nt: TGTGCCAGCAGCTTCTTTCAGGGGGCGTCCTACGAGCAGTACTTC
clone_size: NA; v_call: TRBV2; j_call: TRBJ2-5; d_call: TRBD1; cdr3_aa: CASSLTGGDAQYF; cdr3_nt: TGTGCCAGCAGCTTGACAGGGGGTGATGCCCAGTACTTC